A selection of T cell receptor beta chains follows, all from one sample in a study of blood T cell repertoires in COVID-19. Assay used: immunoSEQ multiplex PCR; TCRdb lists only in-frame clones, some missing. There are 200,000 to 250,000 clones in the sample; about 80% occur only once, and 1.8% lies in the top ten. The source material was PBMCs or T cells enriched from blood (not recorded which). Receptors were obtained from a man aged 60-69 years who had recovered from COVID-19. Each CDR3 is given with its conserved first and last residue. The D gene is left open where the match is weak. Size is stated for part of the rows, as once, few or many counts, or as a class when the clone is expanded.

d_gene: TRBD1
abundance: -
v_gene: TRBV7-6
j_gene: TRBJ1-1
CDR3aa: CASSSRQGIMNTEAFF
CDR3nt: TGTGCCAGCAGCTCGAGACAGGGCATCATGAACACTGAAGCTTTCTTT

d_gene: TRBD1
abundance: -
v_gene: TRBV5-1
j_gene: TRBJ1-4
CDR3aa: CASSPGQAYEKLFF
CDR3nt: TGCGCCAGCAGCCCGGGACAGGCCTATGAAAAACTGTTTTTT

d_gene: TRBD1
abundance: -
v_gene: TRBV5-6
j_gene: TRBJ1-4
CDR3aa: CASSQQGAAKKLFF
CDR3nt: TGTGCCAGCAGCCAACAGGGGGCGGCGAAAAAACTGTTTTTT

d_gene: TRBD1
abundance: -
v_gene: TRBV5-1
j_gene: TRBJ1-1
CDR3aa: CASSGGTAPMNTEAFF
CDR3nt: TGCGCCAGCAGCGGAGGGACAGCGCCAATGAACACTGAAGCTTTCTTT

d_gene: -
abundance: few
v_gene: TRBV11-2
j_gene: TRBJ1-5
CDR3aa: CASSIRGNQPQHF
CDR3nt: TGTGCCAGCAGCATCAGGGGCAATCAGCCCCAGCATTTT

d_gene: -
abundance: -
v_gene: TRBV5-1
j_gene: TRBJ2-7
CDR3aa: CASSHTGDSSSYEQYF
CDR3nt: TGCGCCAGCAGCCATACAGGGGACTCCAGCTCCTACGAGCAGTACTTC

d_gene: -
abundance: -
v_gene: TRBV25-1
j_gene: TRBJ1-2
CDR3aa: CASSFQGGGYTF
CDR3nt: TGTGCCAGCTCCTTCCAGGGTGGAGGCTACACCTTC

d_gene: TRBD2
abundance: -
v_gene: TRBV11-3
j_gene: TRBJ2-5
CDR3aa: CASSLVAGGIQETQYF
CDR3nt: TGTGCCAGCAGCTTAGTAGCGGGGGGCATCCAAGAGACCCAGTACTTC

d_gene: TRBD1
abundance: -
v_gene: TRBV30
j_gene: TRBJ1-2
CDR3aa: CAWDRGIRANYGYTF
CDR3nt: TGTGCCTGGGACAGGGGGATAAGGGCTAACTATGGCTACACCTTC

d_gene: TRBD1
abundance: -
v_gene: TRBV7-8
j_gene: TRBJ1-1
CDR3aa: CASSWDSNTEAFF
CDR3nt: TGTGCCAGCAGCTGGGACAGCAACACTGAAGCTTTCTTT

d_gene: TRBD1
abundance: -
v_gene: TRBV7-9
j_gene: TRBJ2-7
CDR3aa: CASSLSQGVSYEQYF
CDR3nt: TGTGCCAGCAGCCTCTCACAGGGGGTCTCCTACGAGCAGTACTTC

d_gene: TRBD2
abundance: -
v_gene: TRBV10-2
j_gene: TRBJ2-1
CDR3aa: CASSATSGGYNEQFF
CDR3nt: TGCGCCAGCAGTGCGACTAGCGGGGGTTACAATGAGCAGTTCTTC

d_gene: -
abundance: -
v_gene: TRBV15
j_gene: TRBJ2-1
CDR3aa: CATSREGIGTSEQFF
CDR3nt: TGTGCCACCAGCAGAGAAGGGATTGGGACAAGCGAGCAGTTCTTC

d_gene: TRBD2
abundance: once
v_gene: TRBV7-2
j_gene: TRBJ2-5
CDR3aa: CASSFSGGETQYF
CDR3nt: TGTGCCAGCAGCTTTAGCGGGGGAGAGACCCAGTACTTC

d_gene: -
abundance: -
v_gene: TRBV19
j_gene: TRBJ1-5
CDR3aa: CASSTQKNQPQHF
CDR3nt: TGTGCCAGTAGTACACAGAAAAATCAGCCCCAGCATTTT

d_gene: TRBD2
abundance: -
v_gene: TRBV7-9
j_gene: TRBJ2-3
CDR3aa: CASSQRDGTDTQYF
CDR3nt: TGTGCCAGCAGCCAGCGGGACGGCACAGATACGCAGTATTTT

d_gene: -
abundance: -
v_gene: TRBV5-8
j_gene: TRBJ1-1
CDR3aa: CASSLTGIGDTKAFF
CDR3nt: TGTGCCAGCAGCTTGACAGGGATTGGGGACACTAAAGCTTTCTTT

d_gene: TRBD1
abundance: -
v_gene: TRBV12-3/TRBV12-4
j_gene: TRBJ1-4
CDR3aa: CASQGQGGEKLFF
CDR3nt: TGTGCCAGCCAGGGACAGGGTGGAGAAAAACTGTTTTTT

d_gene: -
abundance: few
v_gene: TRBV6-4
j_gene: TRBJ2-3
CDR3aa: CASSDGGATDTQYF
CDR3nt: TGTGCCAGCAGTGACGGGGGGGCCACAGATACGCAGTATTTT

d_gene: -
abundance: -
v_gene: TRBV6-6
j_gene: TRBJ2-1
CDR3aa: CASTKGSGNNEQFF
CDR3nt: TGTGCCAGCACCAAGGGTTCGGGGAACAATGAGCAGTTCTTC

d_gene: -
abundance: -
v_gene: TRBV18
j_gene: TRBJ2-3
CDR3aa: CASSPGSDTQYF
CDR3nt: TGTGCCAGCTCACCCGGGTCAGATACGCAGTATTTT

d_gene: TRBD2
abundance: -
v_gene: TRBV29-1
j_gene: TRBJ2-1
CDR3aa: CSAGSGGTYNEQFF
CDR3nt: TGCAGCGCCGGCAGCGGGGGGACCTACAATGAGCAGTTCTTC

d_gene: TRBD2
abundance: -
v_gene: TRBV6-5
j_gene: TRBJ2-7
CDR3aa: CASSYSGGGLSYEQYF
CDR3nt: TGTGCCAGCAGTTACTCGGGCGGGGGACTATCCTACGAGCAGTACTTC

d_gene: TRBD1
abundance: -
v_gene: TRBV7-9
j_gene: TRBJ1-2
CDR3aa: CASSVGGGDYGYTF
CDR3nt: TGTGCCAGCAGCGTAGGGGGCGGCGACTATGGCTACACCTTC

d_gene: -
abundance: once
v_gene: TRBV6-6
j_gene: TRBJ1-1
CDR3aa: CASSYSAQVNTEAFF
CDR3nt: TGTGCCAGCAGTTACTCGGCCCAGGTGAACACTGAAGCTTTCTTT

d_gene: TRBD1
abundance: -
v_gene: TRBV10-1
j_gene: TRBJ1-5
CDR3aa: CAKPDRVPHQPQHF
CDR3nt: TGCGCCAAACCCGACAGGGTCCCGCATCAGCCCCAGCATTTT